Described below is a single T cell receptor beta chain sequence and its context. This sample includes further DNA sequences coding for the same CDR3. The data derive from a study of blood T cell repertoires in COVID-19. About the research overall: Samples came from the United States, Italy and Spain, spanning acute and convalescent COVID-19. PBMCs, B-cell-depleted T cells, or T cells were the source of the cDNA or gDNA that made up the material.

Germline CDR1 SGHNT, CDR2 YYREEE (reference sequence). This CDR3 is built from 13 residues. The ends were cut back, 0 bases at V and 7 bases at J, with 5 bases in the middle. Authors' analysis steps: Estimation of nucleated cell counts was performed using reference gene primer amplification. Produced via immunoSEQ multiplex PCR; TCRdb's table is partial and in-frame only. The V and J calls and clone size are taken from that table; D and trimming were inferred from the DNA. The data hold around 450,000 clones, with approximately 90% observed a single time. The sequenced material came from peripheral blood. The V gene is TRBV5-4, the J gene TRBJ1-6; D not certain. This clonotype was sampled from a young woman with acute or convalescent COVID-19. In DNA form, the CDR3 reads TGTGCCAGCAGCTTGGCCCGGAATTCACCCCTCCACTTT. This codes for CASSLARNSPLHF.